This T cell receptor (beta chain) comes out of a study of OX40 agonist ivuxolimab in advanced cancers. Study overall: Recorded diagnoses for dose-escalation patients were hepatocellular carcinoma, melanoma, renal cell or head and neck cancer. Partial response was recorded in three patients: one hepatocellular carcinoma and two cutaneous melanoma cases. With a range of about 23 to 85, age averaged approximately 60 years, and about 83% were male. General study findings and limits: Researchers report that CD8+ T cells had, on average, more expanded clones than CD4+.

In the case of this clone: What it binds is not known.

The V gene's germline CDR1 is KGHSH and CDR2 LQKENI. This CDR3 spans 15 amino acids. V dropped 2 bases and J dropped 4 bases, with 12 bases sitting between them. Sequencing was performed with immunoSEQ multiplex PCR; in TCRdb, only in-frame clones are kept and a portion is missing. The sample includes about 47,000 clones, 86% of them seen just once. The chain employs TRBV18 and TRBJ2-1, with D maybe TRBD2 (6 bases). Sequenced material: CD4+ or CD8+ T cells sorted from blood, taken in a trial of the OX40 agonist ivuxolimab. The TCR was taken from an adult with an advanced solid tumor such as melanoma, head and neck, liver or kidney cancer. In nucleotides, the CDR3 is TGTGCCAGCTCACCAGAACCCGGGACTTACAATGAGCAGTTCTTC. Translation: CASSPEPGTYNEQFF.